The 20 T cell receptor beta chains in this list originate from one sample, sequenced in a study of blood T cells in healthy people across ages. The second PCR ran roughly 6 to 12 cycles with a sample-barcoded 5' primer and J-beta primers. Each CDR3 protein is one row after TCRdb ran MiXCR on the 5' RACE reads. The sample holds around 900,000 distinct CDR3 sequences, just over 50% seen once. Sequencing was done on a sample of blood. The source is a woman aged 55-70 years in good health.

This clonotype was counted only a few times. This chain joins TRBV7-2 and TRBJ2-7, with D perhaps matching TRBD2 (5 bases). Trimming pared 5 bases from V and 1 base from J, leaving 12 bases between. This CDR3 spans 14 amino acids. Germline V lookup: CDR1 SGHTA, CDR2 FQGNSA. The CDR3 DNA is TGTGCCAGCAGCCCCTCGCGGACTTCCTACGAGCAGTACTTC. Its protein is CASSPSRTSYEQYF.

The CDR3 protein is CASSSYPKNTGELFF. DNA for the CDR3: TGTGCCAGCAGCTCCTACCCGAAGAACACCGGGGAGCTGTTTTTT. This chain joins TRBV7-2 and TRBJ2-2; D ambiguous. Germline V gives CDR1 SGHTA, CDR2 FQGNSA. The CDR3 spans 15 residues. V was shortened by 4 bases and J by 1 base, with 10 bases between the two germline ends.

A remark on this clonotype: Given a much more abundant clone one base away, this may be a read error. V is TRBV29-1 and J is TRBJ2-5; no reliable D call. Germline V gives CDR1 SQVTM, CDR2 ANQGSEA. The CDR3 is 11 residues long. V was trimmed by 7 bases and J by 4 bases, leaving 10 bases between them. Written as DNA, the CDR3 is TGCAGCGGTGTTAGGGTAGAGACCCAGTACTTC. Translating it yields CSGVRVETQYF.

Written as DNA, the CDR3 is TGTGCCAGCAGCCCCACCCCTAGCGGGAGCGCGAATGAGCAGTTCTTC. Residues: CASSPTPSGSANEQFF. This chain joins TRBV7-2 and TRBJ2-1; 10 bases map to TRBD2. The J segment lost 7 bases and the V segment lost 5 bases, leaving 11 bases of the junction unmatched. The CDR3 spans 16 residues. From germline, CDR1 is SGHTA and CDR2 FQGNSA.

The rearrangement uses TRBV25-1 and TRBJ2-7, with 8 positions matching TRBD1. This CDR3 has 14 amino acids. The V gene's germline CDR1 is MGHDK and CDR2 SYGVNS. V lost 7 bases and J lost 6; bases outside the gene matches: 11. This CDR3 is CASTDRGRFGEQYF. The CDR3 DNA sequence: TGTGCCAGCACTGACAGGGGACGGTTCGGCGAGCAGTACTTC.

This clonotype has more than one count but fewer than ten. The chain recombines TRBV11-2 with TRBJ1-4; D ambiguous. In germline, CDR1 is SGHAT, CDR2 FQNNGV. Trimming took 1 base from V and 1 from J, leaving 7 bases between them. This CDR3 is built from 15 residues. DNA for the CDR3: TGTGCCAGCAGCTTAGGGCCCGGAACTAATGAAAAACTGTTTTTT. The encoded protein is CASSLGPGTNEKLFF. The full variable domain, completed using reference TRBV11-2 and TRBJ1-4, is EAGVAQSPRYKIIEKRQSVAFWCNPISGHATLYWYQQILGQGPKLLIQFQNNGVVDDSQLPKDRFSAERLKGVDSTLKIQPAKLEDSAVYLCASSLGPGTNEKLFFGSGTQLSVL.

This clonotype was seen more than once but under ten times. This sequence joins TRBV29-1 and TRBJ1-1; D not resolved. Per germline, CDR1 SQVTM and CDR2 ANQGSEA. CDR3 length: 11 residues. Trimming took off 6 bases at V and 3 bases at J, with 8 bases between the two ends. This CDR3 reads CSVVIYTEAFF. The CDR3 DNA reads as TGCAGCGTGGTAATTTACACTGAAGCTTTCTTT.

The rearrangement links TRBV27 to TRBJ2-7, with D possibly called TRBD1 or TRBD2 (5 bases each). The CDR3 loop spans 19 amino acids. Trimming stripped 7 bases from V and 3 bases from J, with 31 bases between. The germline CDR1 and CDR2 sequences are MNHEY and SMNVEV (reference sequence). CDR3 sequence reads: CASTPIGDPNKFGYYEQYF. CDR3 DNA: TGTGCCAGCACCCCAATCGGGGACCCAAACAAATTTGGCTACTACGAGCAGTACTTC.

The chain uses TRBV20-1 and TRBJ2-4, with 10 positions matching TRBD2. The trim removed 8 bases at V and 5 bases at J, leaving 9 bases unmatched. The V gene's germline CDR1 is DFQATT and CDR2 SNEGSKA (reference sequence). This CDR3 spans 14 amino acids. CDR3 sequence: CSSKREGGQNIQYF. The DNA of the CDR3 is TGCAGTTCAAAGCGGGAGGGGGGCCAAAACATTCAGTACTTC.

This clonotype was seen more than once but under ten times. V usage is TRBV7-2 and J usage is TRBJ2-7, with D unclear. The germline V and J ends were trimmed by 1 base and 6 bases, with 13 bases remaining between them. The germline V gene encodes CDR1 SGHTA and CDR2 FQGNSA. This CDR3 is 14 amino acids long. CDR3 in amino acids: CASSLGPYLGEQYF. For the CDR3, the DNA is TGTGCCAGCAGCTTAGGCCCTTATTTGGGCGAGCAGTACTTC.

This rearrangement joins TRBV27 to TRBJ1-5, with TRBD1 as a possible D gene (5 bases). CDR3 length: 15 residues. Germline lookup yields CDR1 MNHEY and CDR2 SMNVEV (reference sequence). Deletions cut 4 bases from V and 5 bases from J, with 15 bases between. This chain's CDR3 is CASSSRTLGHQPQHF. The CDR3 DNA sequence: TGTGCCAGCAGTTCGAGGACATTAGGGCATCAGCCCCAGCATTTT.

The CDR3 nucleotides are TGTGCCAGCAGCGTTACAGGGGGAGGAAACACCATATATTTT. Translation gives CASSVTGGGNTIYF. The chain links TRBV9 to TRBJ1-3; 8 positions agree with TRBD1. V trimming: 2 bases; J trimming: 4 bases; junction bases outside the gene matches: 2. The CDR3 length is 14 residues. Germline V CDR1 and CDR2: SGDLS, YYNGEE.

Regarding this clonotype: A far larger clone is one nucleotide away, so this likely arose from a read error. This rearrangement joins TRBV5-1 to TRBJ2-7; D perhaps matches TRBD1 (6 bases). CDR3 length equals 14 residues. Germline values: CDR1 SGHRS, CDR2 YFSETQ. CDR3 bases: TGCGCCAGCAGCTTGGCAGGGGCCTCCTTCGAGCAGTACTTC. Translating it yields CASSLAGASFEQYF.

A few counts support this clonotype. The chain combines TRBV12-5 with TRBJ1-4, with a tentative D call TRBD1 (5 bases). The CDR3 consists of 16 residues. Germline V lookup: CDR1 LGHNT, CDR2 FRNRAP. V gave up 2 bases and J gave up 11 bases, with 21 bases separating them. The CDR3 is CASGLTPGRRGKKLFF. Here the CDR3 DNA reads TGTGCTAGTGGTTTGACCCCGGGACGGCGGGGGAAGAAACTGTTTTTT.

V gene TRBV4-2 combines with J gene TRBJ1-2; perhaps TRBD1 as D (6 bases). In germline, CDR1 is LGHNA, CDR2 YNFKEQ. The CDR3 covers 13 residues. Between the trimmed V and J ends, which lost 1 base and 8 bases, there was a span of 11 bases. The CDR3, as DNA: TGTGCCAGCAGCCAAGTGCCGGGGGGCGGCTACACCTTC. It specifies CASSQVPGGGYTF.

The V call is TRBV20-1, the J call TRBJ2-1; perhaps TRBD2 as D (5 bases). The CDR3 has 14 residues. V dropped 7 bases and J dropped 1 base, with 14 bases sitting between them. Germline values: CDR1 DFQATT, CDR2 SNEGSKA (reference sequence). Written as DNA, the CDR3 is TGCAGTGTCCGCAAAGCGGTGTCCTACAATGAGCAGTTCTTC. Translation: CSVRKAVSYNEQFF.

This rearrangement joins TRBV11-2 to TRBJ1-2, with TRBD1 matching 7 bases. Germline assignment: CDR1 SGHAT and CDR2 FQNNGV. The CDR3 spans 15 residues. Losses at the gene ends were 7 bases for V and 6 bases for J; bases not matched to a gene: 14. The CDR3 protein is CASTLKPGQLDGYTF. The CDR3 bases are TGTGCCAGCACCCTTAAGCCGGGACAGTTAGATGGCTACACCTTC. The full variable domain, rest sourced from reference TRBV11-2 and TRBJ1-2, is EAGVAQSPRYKIIEKRQSVAFWCNPISGHATLYWYQQILGQGPKLLIQFQNNGVVDDSQLPKDRFSAERLKGVDSTLKIQPAKLEDSAVYLCASTLKPGQLDGYTFGSGTRLTVV.

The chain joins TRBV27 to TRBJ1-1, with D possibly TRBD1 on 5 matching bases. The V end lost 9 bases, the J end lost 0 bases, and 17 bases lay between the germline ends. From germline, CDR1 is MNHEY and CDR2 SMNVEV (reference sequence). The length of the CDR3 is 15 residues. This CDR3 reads CARAGRQPMNTEAFF. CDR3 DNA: TGTGCCAGGGCTGGCAGACAGCCCATGAACACTGAAGCTTTCTTT.

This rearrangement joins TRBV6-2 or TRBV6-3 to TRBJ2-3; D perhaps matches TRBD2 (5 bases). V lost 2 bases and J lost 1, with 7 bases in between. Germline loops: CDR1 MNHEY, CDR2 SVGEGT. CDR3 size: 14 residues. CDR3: CASSYVGGTDTQYF. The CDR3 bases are TGTGCCAGCAGTTACGTGGGAGGCACAGATACGCAGTATTTT.

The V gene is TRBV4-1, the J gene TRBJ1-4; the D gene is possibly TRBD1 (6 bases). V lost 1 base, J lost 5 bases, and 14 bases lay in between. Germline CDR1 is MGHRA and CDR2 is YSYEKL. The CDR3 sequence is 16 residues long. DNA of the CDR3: TGCGCCAGCAGCCAAGGGGCAGGGGCCTACAATGAAAAACTGTTTTTT. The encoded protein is CASSQGAGAYNEKLFF.